The 13 T cell receptor beta chains below all came from one sample that was sequenced in a study of blood T cell repertoires in COVID-19 (dated by TCRdb to the early 2020s). Library preparation employed the immunoSEQ multiplex PCR assay. Not all clones reach the TCRdb copy of this immuneACCESS table, which keeps in-frame sequences only. Checked studies attribute under half of the gap to unresolved V genes and leave the rest unexplained. Here the sample has approximately 140,000 clones; approximately 80% occur a single time. Roughly 4% of the sample is held by the ten biggest clonotypes. Input material: PBMCs or T cells enriched from blood (not recorded which). These receptor sequences come from a man aged 50 to 59 in a cohort exposed to, infected with or recovered from COVID-19 (not recorded which).

V gene TRBV5-1 combines with J gene TRBJ1-3, with 8 positions matching TRBD1. Trimming cost V 0 bases and J 3 bases; bases outside gene matches: 8. Germline V lookup: CDR1 SGHRS, CDR2 YFSETQ. The CDR3 consists of 17 residues. DNA for the CDR3: TGCGCCAGCAGCTTGGGACAGGGGCAGATTCTTGGAAACACCATATATTTT. Its translation: CASSLGQGQILGNTIYF. Combining the CDR3 with reference TRBV5-1 and TRBJ1-3 gives the whole variable domain KAGVTQTPRYLIKTRGQQVTLSCSPISGHRSVSWYQQTPGQGLQFLFEYFSETQRNKGNFPGRFSGRQFSNSRSEMNVSTLELGDSALYLCASSLGQGQILGNTIYFGEGSWLTVV.

CDR3 loop: CASSYPGGGGYTF. In DNA, the CDR3 is TGTGCCAGCAGTTACCCAGGGGGAGGCGGCTACACCTTC. V gene TRBV6-5 combines with J gene TRBJ1-2, with 7 bases fitting TRBD1. Germline CDR1 MNHEY, CDR2 SVGAGI. V lost 2 bases and J lost 8; bases outside the gene matches: 5. The CDR3 sequence is 13 residues long.

This sequence joins TRBV5-1 and TRBJ2-1, with TRBD1 as a possible D gene (7 bases). Trimming removed 3 bases from V and 3 bases from J, with 22 bases in between. The CDR3 is 18 residues long. Germline CDR1 SGHRS, CDR2 YFSETQ. The CDR3 nucleotides are TGCGCCAGCAGCTCTATGACCTCCGGGACAGCGGGCTACAATGAGCAGTTCTTC. As protein: CASSSMTSGTAGYNEQFF.

The chain combines TRBV7-2 with TRBJ1-1, with 8 bases matching TRBD1. V lost 10 bases and J lost 5; bases outside the gene matches: 12. The germline CDR1 and CDR2 sequences are SGHTA and FQGNSA. The CDR3 is 14 residues long. CDR3: CAISFRGRGTEAFF. The DNA of the CDR3 is TGTGCCATCTCCTTCAGGGGGCGCGGGACTGAAGCTTTCTTT.

The rearrangement joins TRBV27 to TRBJ1-6; tentatively, D is TRBD1 (6 bases). In germline, CDR1 is MNHEY, CDR2 SMNVEV (reference sequence). The germline V and J ends were trimmed by 8 bases and 6 bases, with 23 bases remaining between them. CDR3 length: 17 amino acids. The CDR3 spells CASHSSSGGGSNSPLHF. The CDR3 bases are TGTGCCAGCCACTCCAGCTCGGGGGGCGGTTCTAATTCACCCCTCCACTTT.

In its sample, this clone was seen once. The V call is TRBV9, the J call TRBJ2-7; possible D gene TRBD2, 6 bases. Germline V lookup: CDR1 SGDLS, CDR2 YYNGEE. The CDR3 contains 14 residues. Trimming cost V 4 bases and J 3 bases, with 14 bases left between them. CDR3 bases: TGTGCCAGCAGCCCGGGAGATAGCGGCTACGAGCAGTACTTC. Translation: CASSPGDSGYEQYF.

The chain carries TRBV28 and TRBJ2-7; D is perhaps TRBD1 (5 bases). The length of the CDR3 is 16 residues. V lost 2 bases and J lost 3, with 17 bases in between. From germline, CDR1 is MDHEN and CDR2 SYDVKM. CDR3 sequence reads: CASSLLSAGYLYEQYF. CDR3 sequence (DNA): TGTGCCAGCAGTTTACTCTCGGCAGGGTACCTCTACGAGCAGTACTTC. Supplemented by reference TRBV28 and TRBJ2-7, the full variable domain reads DVKVTQSSRYLVKRTGEKVFLECVQDMDHENMFWYRQDPGLGLRLIYFSYDVKMKEKGDIPEGYSVSREKKERFSLILESASTNQTSMYLCASSLLSAGYLYEQYFGPGTRLTVT.

The rearrangement links TRBV13 to TRBJ2-7; 8 positions agree with TRBD2. This CDR3 has 16 residues. The V segment lost 4 bases and the J segment 5 bases; nucleotides outside the gene matches: 13. Germline V gene data show CDR1 as PRHDT and CDR2 as FYEKMQ (reference sequence). The CDR3 nucleotides are TGTGCCAGCAGCTACTCCCCGGGACTAGGGGGGCACGAGCAGTACTTC. Translating gives CASSYSPGLGGHEQYF.

The rearrangement links TRBV5-1 to TRBJ1-2, with 11 bases lining up with TRBD1. The CDR3 sequence is 15 residues long. The junction had 5 bases not matched to a gene; V was cut back by 1 base and J by 6 bases. The germline V gene has CDR1 SGHRS and CDR2 YFSETQ. CDR3 in amino acids: CASSLPGQGDHGYTF. The CDR3 DNA reads as TGCGCCAGCAGCTTGCCGGGACAGGGGGACCATGGCTACACCTTC.

The J gene is TRBJ1-1, the V gene TRBV27, with 10 bases that match TRBD1. Germline V gene lookup returns CDR1 MNHEY and CDR2 SMNVEV (reference sequence). Losses at the gene ends were 0 bases for V and 0 bases for J; bases not matched to a gene: 4. The CDR3 extends over 17 amino acids. Here the CDR3 reads CASSLSGTGAVNTEAFF. In DNA, the CDR3 is TGTGCCAGCAGTTTATCGGGGACAGGGGCCGTGAACACTGAAGCTTTCTTT.

This clone appeared a few times. The CDR3 sequence: CASSVLDSQETQYF. The CDR3 DNA is TGTGCCAGCAGCGTCTTGGACAGTCAAGAGACCCAGTACTTC. The V call is TRBV9, the J call TRBJ2-5, with TRBD1 as a possible D gene (6 bases). The CDR3 covers 14 residues. The V gene lost 2 bases and the J gene lost 2 bases, with 10 bases spanning the gap. The V gene's germline CDR1 is SGDLS and CDR2 YYNGEE. The full variable domain, completed using reference TRBV9 and TRBJ2-5, is DSGVTQTPKHLITATGQRVTLRCSPRSGDLSVYWYQQSLDQGLQFLIQYYNGEERAKGNILERFSAQQFPDLHSELNLSSLELGDSALYFCASSVLDSQETQYFGPGTRLLVL.

The chain joins TRBV28 to TRBJ1-1; tentative D call: TRBD1 (5 bases). This CDR3 has 11 residues. V was cut by 7 bases and J by 10 bases, with 13 bases left in between. The V gene's germline CDR1 is MDHEN and CDR2 SYDVKM. The DNA for the CDR3 is TGTGCCAGCAAGGCGGCAGGGCCAGCTTTCTTT. It yields the protein CASKAAGPAFF.

The chain recombines TRBV6-1 with TRBJ1-1; D ambiguous. Germline CDR1 reads MNHNS; CDR2 reads SASEGT. Between the trimmed V and J ends, which lost 0 bases and 6 bases, there was a span of 20 bases. The length of the CDR3 is 17 residues. The CDR3 here is CASSEALSGVVRAEAFF. The CDR3 nucleotides read TGTGCCAGCAGTGAAGCGCTATCCGGAGTGGTTCGGGCTGAAGCTTTCTTT.